This TCR beta chain was identified in a study of blood T cell repertoires in COVID-19. Trimming left V 4 bases short and J 1 base short, with 7 bases between. Germline V gene sequence: CDR1 MNHEY, CDR2 SVGEGT. This CDR3 has 13 residues. Data came from immunoSEQ multiplex PCR; TCRdb stores just in-frame clones and leaves some out. The data contain about 260,000 clones, around 90% of them seen just once; the ten biggest clones take up around 3.1%. Adults between roughly 18 and 89 years of age took part from 24 US areas. Cohorts were assigned according to the clinical history that participants reported. People in the exposed group encountered a COVID-19 case within 2 weeks before entering the study.

Material for sequencing was PBMCs or T cells enriched from blood (not recorded which). The chain carries TRBV6-2 or TRBV6-3 and TRBJ1-1; D uncertain. This TCR was sampled from a woman in her thirties or forties who had been exposed to COVID-19. The DNA of the CDR3 is TGTGCCAGCAGTTCTGCAGAGAACACTGAAGCTTTCTTT. The encoded protein is CASSSAENTEAFF.